Each of the 20 T cell receptor beta chains below was sequenced from the same sample in a study of blood T cell repertoires in COVID-19. Measured with immunoSEQ multiplex PCR; TCRdb has only the in-frame clones, and not every one. The sample lists roughly 380,000 clones, around 85% occurring once. Sequenced material: peripheral blood. All receptors come from a woman between 18 and 30 years old with acute or convalescent COVID-19.

The chain combines TRBV27 with TRBJ2-7; 7 bases align to TRBD1. V shed 2 bases and J 6 bases; nucleotides not matched to a gene: 10. From germline, CDR1 is MNHEY and CDR2 SMNVEV (reference sequence). The CDR3 has 15 amino acids. CDR3 DNA: TGTGCCAGCAGTTTAGAAGGGGGCTGGACGAGCGAGCAGTACTTC. This translates into CASSLEGGWTSEQYF.

The rearrangement joins TRBV7-2 to TRBJ2-2, with TRBD2 matching 7 bases. V was pared by 7 bases and J by 5 bases, with 4 bases of the junction left unmatched. The germline V gene has CDR1 SGHTA and CDR2 FQGNSA. The CDR3 runs 13 residues. The CDR3 protein is CASNFGRTGELFF. CDR3 DNA: TGTGCCAGCAACTTCGGGAGGACCGGGGAGCTGTTTTTT.

The chain has TRBV9 and TRBJ1-4; 8 bases match TRBD1. Germline CDR1 SGDLS, CDR2 YYNGEE. The CDR3 is made up of 15 amino acids. V was pared by 4 bases and J by 8 bases, with 10 bases of the junction left unmatched. CDR3 protein: CASSLSGGSGEKLFF. The CDR3 nucleotides are TGTGCCAGCAGCCTATCAGGGGGCTCGGGCGAAAAACTGTTTTTT.

This clone has more than one count but fewer than ten. The chain is built from TRBV6-6 and TRBJ2-7, with 9 bases that match TRBD2. Per germline, CDR1 MNHNY and CDR2 SVGAGI (reference sequence). V lost 10 bases, J lost 1 base, and 5 bases stayed unmatched. This CDR3 contains 13 residues. The CDR3, as DNA: TGTGCCACCTCACTAGCGGGTTCCTACGAGCAGTACTTC. Translated, it gives CATSLAGSYEQYF.

The chain has TRBV5-1 and TRBJ1-6, with D unresolved. CDR1 is SGHRS, CDR2 YFSETQ, per germline. Trimming left V 1 base short and J 8 bases short, with 13 bases between. The CDR3 spans 15 residues. DNA of the CDR3: TGCGCCAGCAGCTTGAGGTCGGGTAGTGATTCACCCCTCCACTTT. It translates to CASSLRSGSDSPLHF.

The rearrangement links TRBV23-1 to TRBJ2-7; TRBD1 might be the D (6 bases). TRBV23-1 is known as an ORF, though its function is uncertain. This CDR3 comprises 16 residues. Trimming shortened V by 5 bases and J by 0 bases, and 17 bases separated the two germline ends. CDR3 region: CASSELQGPPSYEQYF. DNA for the CDR3: TGCGCCAGCAGTGAACTACAGGGACCTCCCTCCTACGAGCAGTACTTC.

In the case of this clone: Within the sample, other DNA sequences also encode this same CDR3. The rearrangement uses TRBV5-8 and TRBJ1-1; TRBD1 agrees at 8 bases. J lost 4 bases, V lost 2 bases, and 7 bases had no gene match. This CDR3 is 15 amino acids long. Germline V lookup: CDR1 SGHTS, CDR2 YDEGEE. CDR3 sequence reads: CASSFSGGAGTEAFF. CDR3 nucleotides: TGTGCCAGCAGCTTTTCAGGGGGCGCGGGCACTGAAGCTTTCTTT. The full variable domain, its missing parts supplied by reference TRBV5-8 and TRBJ1-1, is EAGVTQSPTHLIKTRGQQATLRCSPISGHTSVYWYQQALGLGLQFLLWYDEGEERNRGNFPPRFSGRQFPNYSSELNVNALELEDSALYLCASSFSGGAGTEAFFGQGTRLTVV.

This clone was seen many times. V gene TRBV9 combines with J gene TRBJ1-5; no firm D call. From germline, CDR1 is SGDLS and CDR2 YYNGEE. The V end was cut by 3 bases, the J end by 1 base, with 5 bases between. CDR3 length equals 13 residues. The CDR3 sequence: CASSAFSNQPQHF. CDR3 bases: TGTGCCAGCAGCGCCTTCAGCAATCAGCCCCAGCATTTT.

This chain uses TRBV13 with TRBJ2-3; 7 nucleotides agree with TRBD2. This CDR3 contains 16 residues. Germline V gene lookup returns CDR1 PRHDT and CDR2 FYEKMQ (reference sequence). V shed 0 bases, J shed 1 base, and the junction held 4 bases outside the gene matches. The CDR3 here is CASSLGTSRGTDTQYF. The CDR3 DNA follows: TGTGCCAGCAGCTTAGGGACTAGCAGGGGCACAGATACGCAGTATTTT. The whole variable domain, filled in from reference TRBV13 and TRBJ2-3, reads AAGVIQSPRHLIKEKRETATLKCYPIPRHDTVYWYQQGPGQDPQFLISFYEKMQSDKGSIPDRFSAQQFSDYHSELNMSSLELGDSALYFCASSLGTSRGTDTQYFGPGTRLTVL.

The chain couples TRBV18 to TRBJ1-2; 7 positions match TRBD1. Trimming took 3 bases from V and 0 from J; bases not matched to a gene: 13. This CDR3 comprises 18 residues. Germline V lookup: CDR1 KGHSH, CDR2 LQKENI. The DNA for the CDR3 is TGTGCCAGCTCACCGAACTCTGGGACAGAGACACCTAACTATGGCTACACCTTC. Translated: CASSPNSGTETPNYGYTF.

This sequence joins TRBV7-3 and TRBJ2-1; TRBD2 agrees at 10 bases. The V and J ends lost 2 bases and 3 bases, in that order; junction bases with no gene match: 4. CDR1 and CDR2 from the germline V gene are SGHTA and FQGTGA. The CDR3 consists of 16 residues. The CDR3 spells CASSLERTSGYNEQFF. DNA of the CDR3: TGTGCCAGCAGCTTAGAGCGGACTAGCGGCTACAATGAGCAGTTCTTC.

V usage is TRBV27 and J usage is TRBJ1-2; 9 bases fit TRBD1. The CDR3 loop spans 15 amino acids. Trimming at V came to 5 bases and at J to 8 bases, leaving 12 bases not matched to a gene. Germline V gene data show CDR1 as MNHEY and CDR2 as SMNVEV (reference sequence). CDR3 loop: CASSLKPRTGDGYTF. In DNA, the CDR3 is TGTGCCAGCAGTCTTAAGCCCCGGACAGGGGACGGCTACACCTTC.

V gene TRBV28 combines with J gene TRBJ1-1; D is undetermined. The ends were cut back, 8 bases at V and 3 bases at J, with 10 bases in the middle. Germline lookup yields CDR1 MDHEN and CDR2 SYDVKM. The CDR3 is made up of 12 amino acids. The CDR3 bases are TGTGCCAGCGCTACCGTATACACTGAAGCTTTCTTT. Translating gives CASATVYTEAFF.

This clone came up a few times. This chain uses TRBV27 with TRBJ1-2, with 9 nucleotides matching TRBD1. CDR1 is MNHEY, CDR2 SMNVEV, per germline (reference sequence). This CDR3 is built from 14 residues. V was clipped by 4 bases and J by 8 bases; unmatched bases: 8. The CDR3 region has the DNA TGTGCCAGCAGTTACAGGGGGCATGACGGAGGCTACACCTTC. The encoded protein is CASSYRGHDGGYTF.

The gene calls are TRBV6-5 and TRBJ2-7; 12 bases fit TRBD1. The V gene end was trimmed by 6 bases and the J gene end by 5 bases; junction bases not matched to a gene: 2. CDR3 length: 13 amino acids. Germline V gives CDR1 MNHEY, CDR2 SVGAGI. The CDR3 DNA reads as TGTGCCAGCAGCGGGACAGGGGGCCACGAGCAGTACTTC. Encoded protein: CASSGTGGHEQYF.

V usage is TRBV3-1 (or the pseudogene TRBV3-2) and J usage is TRBJ2-7; TRBD1 matches at 7 bases. V trimming: 4 bases; J trimming: 1 base; junction bases outside the gene matches: 13. CDR3 length: 17 amino acids. Germline CDR1 LGHDT, CDR2 YNNKEL (reference sequence). The CDR3 is CASSRTSGTVVSYEQYF. The CDR3 DNA is TGTGCCAGCAGCCGAACGTCCGGGACAGTTGTTTCCTACGAGCAGTACTTC.

The V gene is TRBV5-8, the J gene TRBJ2-5; the D gene is possibly TRBD2 (7 bases). CDR1 and CDR2 (germline): SGHTS, YDEGEE. This CDR3 comprises 14 residues. V gave up 4 bases and J gave up 5 bases, with 15 bases separating them. CDR3 protein: CASSPWGGGETQYF. CDR3 nucleotide sequence: TGTGCCAGCAGCCCATGGGGGGGCGGGGAGACCCAGTACTTC.

The chain links TRBV7-9 to TRBJ1-2; D is possibly TRBD1 (5 bases). The V end was cut by 1 base, the J end by 1 base, with 16 bases between. The CDR3 extends over 17 amino acids. Germline assignment: CDR1 SEHNR and CDR2 FQNEAQ (reference sequence). CDR3 sequence reads: CASSLVPSQTDNYGYTF. The CDR3 DNA sequence: TGTGCCAGCAGCTTAGTCCCCTCCCAGACAGATAACTATGGCTACACCTTC.

The gene calls are TRBV6-5 and TRBJ2-7; D might be TRBD1 (5 bases). The CDR3 is 14 amino acids. Germline V gene sequence: CDR1 MNHEY, CDR2 SVGAGI. Deletions cut 6 bases from V and 6 bases from J, with 18 bases between. The CDR3 here is CASRIELGRGEQYF. The CDR3 DNA reads as TGTGCCAGCAGGATTGAATTGGGGCGCGGCGAGCAGTACTTC.

V is TRBV10-3 and J is TRBJ1-6, with D hard to call. Germline V gene sequence: CDR1 ENHRY, CDR2 SYGVKD. V was pared by 3 bases and J by 7 bases, with 16 bases between. The CDR3 runs 16 residues. CDR3: CAISEALMTGNSPLHF. As DNA, the CDR3 is TGTGCCATCAGTGAAGCACTGATGACCGGGAATTCACCCCTCCACTTT.